This T cell receptor beta chain stems from a study of T cells after yellow fever vaccination. Whole-study results and caveats: Weaker in magnitude, the secondary response showed a faster peak on day 5 versus 15. A small proportion of clonotypes was detected in both the CD4 and CD8 compartments. Most clones from primary vaccination were detected again post-booster (almost 98% CD4, roughly 91% CD8).

Note on this clonotype: No antigen is known for it.

CDR3 size: 15 residues. CDR1 and CDR2 from the germline V gene are MNHEY and SVGAGI. V lost 6 bases and J lost 0, with 15 bases in between. UMIs were added to TCR cDNA along with a universal primer site when it was made by 5'RACE template switching. TCRdb reanalysed the 5' RACE reads using MiXCR and keeps one entry per CDR3 protein. Of about 310,000 distinct CDR3 sequences detected, around 4% appear once; the ten largest clones hold less than 25%. The source of this sequence is a man aged 18 to 30 who received the YFV17D yellow fever vaccine. The rearrangement links TRBV6-5 to TRBJ2-7; D gene ambiguous. The starting material was PBMCs, obtained on the day of the yellow fever booster vaccination. CDR3 DNA: TGTGCCAGCAGGACCACAGCCGTCAGCTCCTACGAGCAGTACGTC. Translated, it gives CASRTTAVSSYEQYV.